The following is a TCR beta chain sequence with its context. Its antigen is as yet unknown. Then a second PCR, running about 6 to 12 cycles, was carried out with a sample-barcoded 5' primer and a J-beta primer mix. Via MiXCR, TCRdb re-called the 5' RACE reads, giving one row per CDR3 protein. The sample includes around 1,600,000 distinct CDR3 sequences, 42% of them seen just once. Donors were healthy Caucasian individuals from Russia aged roughly 6 to 90. These data come from a study of blood T cells in healthy people across ages. Trimming removed 5 bases from V and 7 bases from J; junction bases left unmatched: 17. The CDR3 spans 16 residues. CDR1 and CDR2 (germline): DFQATT, SNEGSKA (reference sequence). The study, taken as a whole, reports: It was the long-lived donors that had more naive CD4+ cells and higher diversity than aged donors. Roughly linear declines in TCR beta diversity per million T cells occurred with age.

This clonotype originated in a woman between 18 and 29 years old in good health. Sample: blood. The gene calls are TRBV20-1 and TRBJ2-7, with 10 bases lining up with TRBD2. CDR3 DNA: TGCAGTGCTCTCAATAGACTAGCGGGCTCCTACAATGAGCAGTACTTC. Encoded protein: CSALNRLAGSYNEQYF.